One sample yielded the 20 T cell receptor beta chains listed below, sequenced in a study of shared clonotypes between healthy human individuals (dated by TCRdb to about 2020). Receptors were amplified or captured by the immunoSEQ multiplex PCR assay. TCRdb took this table from immuneACCESS and kept in-frame rearrangements with V and J called. Such tables lack part of the clones; where checked against another copy, unresolved V genes explain under half of the gap, and the rest is unexplained. For this sample there are approximately 840,000 clones; about 97% appear just once. The ten largest clones add up to about 0.25% of the sample. CD8 naive samples consisted of CD45RO-negative cells that were positively selected for CCR7, yielding a CD45RA+CCR7+ population without TemRA cells. Sequenced: naive CD8+ T cells sorted from blood. Read against the paper, the sample's cell subset or site label means: CD45RA+CCR7+. These receptors were collected from a man aged 25-40 years in good health.

This chain connects TRBV7-9 to TRBJ1-2; 7 bases are shared with TRBD1. The CDR3 is made up of 15 amino acids. Trimming removed 5 bases from V and 6 bases from J; junction bases left unmatched: 12. Germline CDR1 SEHNR, CDR2 FQNEAQ (reference sequence). CDR3 DNA: TGTGCCAGCAGCCCCCGGGACAGCAGTGATGATGGCTACACCTTC. This gives the protein CASSPRDSSDDGYTF. The full variable domain, rest sourced from reference TRBV7-9 and TRBJ1-2, is DTGVSQNPRHKITKRGQNVTFRCDPISEHNRLYWYRQTLGQGPEFLTYFQNEAQLEKSRLLSDRFSAERPKGSFSTLEIQRTEQGDSAMYLCASSPRDSSDDGYTFGSGTRLTVV.

The sample holds a few counts of this clone. The CDR3 loop reads CASSLFFRAFF. The CDR3 region has the DNA TGTGCCAGCAGTCTTTTTTTCAGAGCTTTCTTT. The chain uses TRBV28 and TRBJ1-1; D remains unclear. V shed 5 bases and J shed 10 bases, with 11 bases lying between them. Germline V gives CDR1 MDHEN, CDR2 SYDVKM. CDR3 length: 11 residues.

V is TRBV13 and J is TRBJ2-3, with unresolved D. Germline CDR1 reads PRHDT; CDR2 reads FYEKMQ (reference sequence). V shed 5 bases and J shed 1 base, with 16 bases lying between them. This CDR3 has 16 amino acids. In nucleotides, the CDR3 is TGTGCCAGCAGCCCCCACCTTACTGGCGGCACAGATACGCAGTATTTT. Its protein is CASSPHLTGGTDTQYF.

DNA for the CDR3: TGTGCCAGCAGCTTAGGCGGGAGCTGGTCTAGCACAGATACGCAGTATTTT. It codes for CASSLGGSWSSTDTQYF. This chain connects TRBV13 to TRBJ2-3; a possible D gene is TRBD2 (6 bases). CDR3 length: 17 amino acids. Germline V gives CDR1 PRHDT, CDR2 FYEKMQ (reference sequence). The V end was cut by 0 bases, the J end by 0 bases, with 13 bases between. Based on the CDR3 plus reference TRBV13 and TRBJ2-3, the full variable domain is AAGVIQSPRHLIKEKRETATLKCYPIPRHDTVYWYQQGPGQDPQFLISFYEKMQSDKGSIPDRFSAQQFSDYHSELNMSSLELGDSALYFCASSLGGSWSSTDTQYFGPGTRLTVL.

V and J are TRBV2 and TRBJ2-7, with D possibly TRBD2 on 5 matching bases. Deletions cut 6 bases from V and 2 bases from J, with 20 bases between. The CDR3 has 16 residues. Germline V gene sequence: CDR1 SNHLY, CDR2 FYNNEI. The CDR3 bases are TGTGCCAGCAGCACCCCTAGAGGGAGCCCAGCCTACGAGCAGTACTTC. As protein: CASSTPRGSPAYEQYF.

The genes are TRBV5-4 and TRBJ2-2; D possibly uses TRBD1 or TRBD2 (5 bases each). Trimming removed 4 bases from V and 5 bases from J, with 9 bases in between. The V gene's germline CDR1 is SGHNT and CDR2 YYREEE (reference sequence). The length of the CDR3 is 13 residues. The DNA of the CDR3 is TGTGCCAGCAGCGGTTGGGGGACCGGGGAGCTGTTTTTT. It encodes CASSGWGTGELFF.

The chain carries TRBV6-5 and TRBJ1-2; 7 nucleotides line up with TRBD1. V lost 5 bases and J lost 0; bases outside the gene matches: 6. Germline CDR1 MNHEY, CDR2 SVGAGI. This CDR3 comprises 15 residues. The CDR3 nucleotides are TGTGCCAGCAGTAAACGGGACAGCACTAACTATGGCTACACCTTC. This encodes CASSKRDSTNYGYTF.

J is TRBJ1-4 and V is TRBV18; D is possibly TRBD1 (6 bases). V dropped 2 bases and J dropped 6 bases, with 7 bases sitting between them. Germline V gene lookup returns CDR1 KGHSH and CDR2 LQKENI. The CDR3 length is 13 residues. CDR3 protein: CASSPRTDEKLFF. The CDR3 bases are TGTGCCAGCTCACCAAGGACAGATGAAAAACTGTTTTTT.

The CDR3 sequence is CASSIGGYTSYEQYF. CDR3 DNA: TGTGCCAGTAGTATCGGGGGTTACACCTCCTACGAGCAGTACTTC. The gene calls are TRBV19 and TRBJ2-7, with D tentatively TRBD2 (6 bases). V shed 3 bases and J shed 0 bases, with 12 bases lying between them. The length of the CDR3 is 15 residues. Germline CDR1 and CDR2: LNHDA and SQIVND (reference sequence).

The genes are TRBV7-9 and TRBJ2-7; TRBD1 is a possible D gene (6 bases). Germline CDR1 and CDR2: SEHNR and FQNEAQ (reference sequence). Between the trimmed V and J ends, which lost 5 bases and 3 bases, there was a span of 14 bases. The CDR3 is 14 amino acids. The CDR3 protein is CASSQLDSNYEQYF. Here the CDR3 DNA reads TGTGCCAGCAGCCAGCTGGACAGTAACTACGAGCAGTACTTC.

The chain combines TRBV4-3 with TRBJ2-4; D is unresolved. The CDR3 is made up of 13 amino acids. The germline V gene has CDR1 LGHNA and CDR2 YSLEER. The V gene lost 1 base and the J gene lost 7 bases, with 8 bases spanning the gap. This chain's CDR3 is CASSQAVGNIQYF. The CDR3 nucleotides read TGCGCCAGCAGCCAAGCGGTAGGGAACATTCAGTACTTC.

The rearrangement links TRBV27 to TRBJ2-7; D may be TRBD2 (6 bases). Germline CDR1 and CDR2: MNHEY and SMNVEV (reference sequence). Trimming pared 5 bases from V and 6 bases from J, leaving 17 bases between. The CDR3 contains 14 residues. CDR3 region: CASSLGLLPGEQYF. The CDR3 DNA reads as TGTGCCAGCAGTCTAGGACTATTACCCGGCGAGCAGTACTTC.

This chain uses TRBV7-6 with TRBJ2-1; D is uncertain. This CDR3 has 12 residues. V lost 1 base, J lost 9 bases, and 7 bases lay in between. Germline CDR1 SGHVS, CDR2 FNYEAQ. DNA of the CDR3: TGTGCCAGCAGCTTAGATAGCACTGAGCAGTTCTTC. Amino acids: CASSLDSTEQFF.

CDR3 sequence reads: CASSLDYYEQYF. As DNA, the CDR3 is TGTGCCAGCAGCTTAGACTACTACGAGCAGTACTTC. J is TRBJ2-7 and V is TRBV11-2; no reliable D call. Germline V gene data show CDR1 as SGHAT and CDR2 as FQNNGV. V lost 0 bases to trimming and J lost 3 bases, with 3 bases between them. CDR3 size: 12 residues.

The gene calls are TRBV5-5 and TRBJ2-1, with 11 nucleotides matching TRBD2. Germline V gene data show CDR1 as SGHKS and CDR2 as YYEKEE (reference sequence). With 5 bases clipped from V and 6 bases from J, the junction kept 7 bases outside the gene matches. There are 15 residues in the CDR3. The CDR3 protein is CASSLGLAAPNEQFF. Written as DNA, the CDR3 is TGTGCCAGCAGTCTGGGACTAGCGGCTCCCAATGAGCAGTTCTTC.

The chain is built from TRBV7-9 and TRBJ2-7; 10 bases line up with TRBD1. The trim removed 1 base at V and 1 base at J, leaving 13 bases unmatched. Germline lookup yields CDR1 SEHNR and CDR2 FQNEAQ (reference sequence). The CDR3 runs 19 residues. The CDR3 DNA reads TGTGCCAGCAGCTTAGACCCGGGACAGGGGTTGCCAAGGTCCTACGAGCAGTACTTC. Protein product: CASSLDPGQGLPRSYEQYF.

The chain combines TRBV6-5 with TRBJ1-2; D is unclear. The V and J ends lost 1 base and 3 bases respectively, with 9 bases between them. The germline CDR1 and CDR2 sequences are MNHEY and SVGAGI. This CDR3 comprises 14 residues. The CDR3 loop is CASSYLEGDYGYTF. In nucleotides, the CDR3 is TGTGCCAGCAGTTACTTGGAGGGAGACTATGGCTACACCTTC.

This chain connects TRBV9 to TRBJ1-4, with D maybe TRBD1 (6 bases). Germline V gives CDR1 SGDLS, CDR2 YYNGEE. The V gene lost 4 bases and the J gene lost 5 bases, with 18 bases spanning the gap. The CDR3 extends over 16 amino acids. The CDR3 loop is CASSNGTSGWNEKLFF. The CDR3 DNA sequence: TGTGCCAGCAGCAACGGGACATCCGGGTGGAATGAAAAACTGTTTTTT.

The chain couples TRBV7-9 to TRBJ2-1; 7 bases are a match to TRBD2. V shed 5 bases and J 8 bases; nucleotides not matched to a gene: 12. Germline values: CDR1 SEHNR, CDR2 FQNEAQ (reference sequence). CDR3 size: 15 residues. CDR3: CASSPVAGSRDEQFF. The CDR3 nucleotides are TGTGCCAGCAGCCCCGTAGCGGGCTCACGGGATGAGCAGTTCTTC.

The rearrangement joins TRBV4-1 to TRBJ2-1, with D perhaps assigned TRBD1 or TRBD2 (6 bases each). Germline V gene lookup returns CDR1 MGHRA and CDR2 YSYEKL. Trimming shortened V by 1 base and J by 4 bases, and 11 bases separated the two germline ends. The CDR3 runs 15 residues. The CDR3 loop is CASSQVPGAYNEQFF. In nucleotides, the CDR3 is TGCGCCAGCAGCCAAGTTCCGGGGGCATACAATGAGCAGTTCTTC.